Each of the 22 T cell receptor beta chains below was sequenced from the same sample in a study of spatial heterogeneity in lung cancer. Documented time point: sample taken at primary tumor resection. Whole RNA, isolated from tumor, nontumor lung or frozen PBMC, was sequenced without prior sorting. MiXCR, applied by TCRdb to the 5' RACE reads, yields one record per CDR3 protein. The table includes roughly 8,500 distinct CDR3 sequences, 7.8% detected once. The input for sequencing was PBMCs, taken at surgery. The receptors here all came from a female donor with early-stage non-small cell lung cancer.

By proportion, this clonotype is medium-sized. The V call is TRBV10-3, the J call TRBJ2-5; D tentatively reads TRBD1 or TRBD2 (5 bases each). CDR1 and CDR2 from the germline V gene are ENHRY and SYGVKD. The CDR3 is 14 residues long. Trimming shortened V by 6 bases and J by 3 bases, and 14 bases separated the two germline ends. In DNA, the CDR3 is TGTGCCATCAGCCAAGGGACGGTTGAAGAGACCCAGTACTTC. Protein sequence: CAISQGTVEETQYF.

This clonotype showed up many times. This chain joins TRBV19 and TRBJ1-5, with a tentative D call TRBD1 (6 bases). Germline V gene sequence: CDR1 LNHDA, CDR2 SQIVND (reference sequence). CDR3 length: 18 residues. The V gene lost 7 bases and the J gene lost 0 bases, with 22 bases spanning the gap. As DNA, the CDR3 is TGTGCCAGTACCCCGGGCCGGAAAGGGGGAGCTAGCAATCAGCCCCAGCATTTT. Translation gives CASTPGRKGGASNQPQHF.

This clonotype was counted at least ten times. This chain uses TRBV7-3 with TRBJ2-2; D is undetermined. Germline V lookup: CDR1 SGHTA, CDR2 FQGTGA. This CDR3 spans 14 amino acids. With 5 bases removed from V and 0 bases from J, the gap between germline ends came to 7 bases. CDR3 bases: TGTGCCAGCAGCCCCTCTCCGAACACCGGGGAGCTGTTTTTT. Protein product: CASSPSPNTGELFF.

This clonotype is medium-sized by share. This sequence joins TRBV4-1 and TRBJ1-4; 7 nucleotides match TRBD1. V lost 4 bases, J lost 8 bases, and 13 bases stayed unmatched. CDR1 and CDR2 from the germline V gene are MGHRA and YSYEKL. This CDR3 has 16 residues. CDR3 sequence reads: CASSRLGQDETEKLFF. In DNA, the CDR3 is TGCGCCAGCAGCCGCCTAGGACAGGACGAGACGGAAAAACTGTTTTTT.

The sample holds many counts of this clonotype. The genes are TRBV13 and TRBJ1-1; D is uncertain. Germline V gene sequence: CDR1 PRHDT, CDR2 FYEKMQ (reference sequence). This CDR3 has 17 amino acids. V was clipped by 1 base and J by 1 base, with 16 bases between them. The CDR3: CASSLVFGSGSNTEAFF. The CDR3 DNA reads as TGTGCCAGCAGCTTAGTTTTTGGGTCGGGCTCGAACACTGAAGCTTTCTTT.

This clonotype was observed many times. V and J are TRBV12-3 or TRBV12-4 and TRBJ1-3; the D is unclear. The length of the CDR3 is 14 residues. With 6 bases removed from V and 0 bases from J, the gap between germline ends came to 9 bases. The CDR3: CASRPSNSGNTIYF. CDR3 bases: TGTGCCAGCAGACCCTCAAACTCTGGAAACACCATATATTTT.

The chain couples TRBV12-3 or TRBV12-4 to TRBJ2-1, with 9 bases lining up with TRBD1. Trimming removed 4 bases from V and 2 bases from J; junction bases left unmatched: 3. The CDR3 is 15 residues long. The CDR3 is CASSSTGGTYNEQFF. For the CDR3, the DNA is TGTGCCAGCAGTTCGACAGGGGGAACCTACAATGAGCAGTTCTTC.

This clonotype was seen a handful of times. The chain is built from TRBV11-2 and TRBJ1-4; the D is unclear. The V end was cut by 2 bases, the J end by 5 bases, with 15 bases between. The CDR3 covers 16 residues. CDR1 and CDR2 (germline): SGHAT, FQNNGV. The CDR3 DNA is TGTGCCAGCAGCTTACATTCTGTGCCGTGGAATGAAAAACTGTTTTTT. Its protein product is CASSLHSVPWNEKLFF.

This clonotype was seen ten or more times. The chain has TRBV20-1 and TRBJ2-6; TRBD1 matches at 10 bases. The CDR3 covers 17 residues. With 0 bases clipped from V and 0 bases from J, the junction kept 2 bases outside the gene matches. In germline, CDR1 is DFQATT, CDR2 SNEGSKA (reference sequence). CDR3 residues: CSARDRTGGSGANVLTF. The CDR3 DNA follows: TGCAGTGCTAGAGATCGGACAGGGGGCTCTGGGGCCAACGTCCTGACTTTC.

This rearrangement joins TRBV7-3 to TRBJ2-1, with 8 bases matching TRBD2. With V trimmed by 6 bases and J by 7 bases, 17 bases remained unmatched. CDR3 length: 17 residues. Germline V gene data show CDR1 as SGHTA and CDR2 as FQGTGA. The DNA for the CDR3 is TGTGCCAGCAGTTCCTTCCGCGGGAGGACTACTACAAATGAGCAGTTCTTC. This translates into CASSSFRGRTTTNEQFF.

This clonotype was picked up many times. V gene TRBV20-1 combines with J gene TRBJ2-1; TRBD2 agrees at 7 bases. Per the germline V gene, CDR1 is DFQATT and CDR2 is SNEGSKA (reference sequence). This CDR3 contains 15 residues. J lost 2 bases, V lost 4 bases, and 8 bases had no gene match. The CDR3 DNA reads as TGCAGTGCTAAGATGTTCGCGGGAGCCTACAATGAGCAGTTCTTC. Amino acid sequence: CSAKMFAGAYNEQFF.

This clonotype was seen ten or more times. The J gene is TRBJ2-7, the V gene TRBV5-1, with 7 bases matching TRBD2. The CDR3 consists of 15 residues. Unmatched junction bases numbered 3, after V lost 0 bases and J lost 0 bases. CDR1 is SGHRS, CDR2 YFSETQ, per germline. This CDR3 reads CASSLGGGSSYEQYF. DNA for the CDR3: TGCGCCAGCAGCTTGGGTGGCGGGAGCTCCTACGAGCAGTACTTC.

This clonotype was detected many times. The chain couples TRBV6-6 to TRBJ1-5, with D tentatively TRBD1 (5 bases). V was clipped by 6 bases and J by 4 bases, with 16 bases between them. This CDR3 spans 15 amino acids. Germline V gene sequence: CDR1 MNHNY, CDR2 SVGAGI (reference sequence). CDR3 in amino acids: CASRKGQGGNQPQHF. Written as DNA, the CDR3 is TGTGCCAGCAGGAAAGGGCAGGGAGGGAATCAGCCCCAGCATTTT.

The genes are TRBV29-1 and TRBJ2-1, with D perhaps TRBD2 (6 bases). Germline assignment: CDR1 SQVTM and CDR2 ANQGSEA. The CDR3 covers 15 residues. V lost 8 bases, J lost 2 bases, and 19 bases lay in between. The DNA for the CDR3 is TGCAGCTATCAGTTTCTAGCGAACCCCTACAATGAGCAGTTCTTC. It specifies CSYQFLANPYNEQFF.

This clonotype showed up many times. This sequence joins TRBV28 and TRBJ2-7, with 8 bases identical to TRBD1. Germline values: CDR1 MDHEN, CDR2 SYDVKM. Trimming took 5 bases from V and 1 from J; bases not matched to a gene: 7. This CDR3 region has 15 residues. The CDR3 DNA sequence: TGTGCCAGCAGTCTAACAGGGGGTTCTTCCTACGAGCAGTACTTC. Its translation is CASSLTGGSSYEQYF.

This clonotype was detected many times. The CDR3 is CASSLGRETDTQYF. The DNA of the CDR3 is TGTGCCAGCAGTTTAGGCAGGGAAACAGATACGCAGTATTTT. The chain has TRBV12-3 or TRBV12-4 and TRBJ2-3; tentatively, D is TRBD1 (5 bases). The CDR3 length is 14 residues. The V and J ends lost 1 base and 3 bases respectively, with 8 bases between them.

A remark on this clonotype: This clone may be a read error of a much larger clone one base away. V usage is TRBV9 and J usage is TRBJ2-7; maybe TRBD2 (5 bases). The CDR3 covers 14 residues. Per the germline V gene, CDR1 is SGDLS and CDR2 is YYNGEE. The CDR3 is CASKRRFLSYKQYF. CDR3 DNA: TGTGCCAGCAAGCGGCGGTTCCTCTCCTACAAGCAGTACTTC.

This clonotype was observed at least ten times. This chain connects TRBV25-1 to TRBJ2-1; TRBD2 matches at 15 bases. The V gene's germline CDR1 is MGHDK and CDR2 SYGVNS. This CDR3 spans 14 amino acids. Trimming cost V 4 bases and J 11 bases; bases outside gene matches: 3. As DNA, the CDR3 is TGTGCCAGCAGTGCCGGGACTAGCGGGAGGAAGCAGTTCTTC. It translates to CASSAGTSGRKQFF.

Sample share makes this clonotype medium-sized. The CDR3 DNA is TGTGCCAGTACCCCGGACAGGGGCACAGATACGCAGTATTTT. Translated: CASTPDRGTDTQYF. V and J are TRBV19 and TRBJ2-3; 8 nucleotides align to TRBD1. Germline assignment: CDR1 LNHDA and CDR2 SQIVND (reference sequence). V lost 7 bases and J lost 1; bases outside the gene matches: 4. The CDR3 totals 14 residues.

This clonotype was counted many times. The rearrangement links TRBV6-1 to TRBJ2-5, with D possibly being TRBD1 or TRBD2 (5 bases each). The V and J ends lost 4 bases and 2 bases respectively, with 8 bases between them. The CDR3 is made up of 13 amino acids. Germline V gives CDR1 MNHNS, CDR2 SASEGT. CDR3: CASSGGAQETQYF. The CDR3, as DNA: TGTGCCAGCAGTGGAGGGGCGCAAGAGACCCAGTACTTC.

The chain is built from TRBV11-1 and TRBJ2-2, with 8 bases aligning to TRBD1. V dropped 0 bases and J dropped 0; count of bases not matched to a gene: 15. The CDR3 is made up of 21 amino acids. Germline V gives CDR1 SGHAT, CDR2 FQDESV (reference sequence). The CDR3 sequence is CASSLATGATGQETNTGELFF. CDR3 sequence (DNA): TGTGCCAGCAGCTTAGCGACTGGGGCTACGGGACAGGAAACGAACACCGGGGAGCTGTTTTTT.

This clonotype was seen ten or more times. V gene TRBV2 combines with J gene TRBJ2-3, with 9 bases matching TRBD2. The junction had 10 bases not matched to a gene; V was cut back by 9 bases and J by 3 bases. CDR1 is SNHLY, CDR2 FYNNEI, per germline. The CDR3 sequence is 15 residues long. This CDR3 is CARRPGLAGTDTQYF. The CDR3 DNA reads TGTGCCAGGAGACCGGGACTAGCAGGGACAGATACGCAGTATTTT.